The 30 T cell receptor beta chains below all came from one sample that was sequenced in a study of T cells after yellow fever vaccination. Via MiXCR, TCRdb re-called the 5' RACE reads, giving one row per CDR3 protein. The data hold under 250,000 distinct CDR3 sequences, with 6.9% observed a single time. The material sequenced was CD4+ T cells sorted from PBMCs, taken 15 days after the yellow fever booster vaccination. Receptor source: a man aged 25-45 years who received the YFV17D yellow fever vaccine.

This clonotype was counted many times. The genes are TRBV12-5 and TRBJ2-1; a possible D gene is TRBD2 (6 bases). Trimming took off 6 bases at V and 8 bases at J, with 14 bases between the two ends. The length of the CDR3 is 13 residues. Germline V gene sequence: CDR1 LGHNT, CDR2 FRNRAP. The CDR3 DNA reads TGTGCTAGTGGGGAGGGCTACCTCTATGAGCAGTTCTTC. It specifies CASGEGYLYEQFF.

This clonotype was counted many times. The chain uses TRBV6-5 and TRBJ2-2; TRBD2 matches at 11 bases. Trimming cost V 3 bases and J 0 bases; bases outside gene matches: 6. The CDR3 loop spans 18 amino acids. Germline CDR1 is MNHEY and CDR2 is SVGAGI. The CDR3 sequence: CASSYSLAGGSNTGELFF. The CDR3 DNA follows: TGTGCCAGCAGTTATTCCCTAGCGGGAGGCTCGAACACCGGGGAGCTGTTTTTT.

The chain employs TRBV4-2 and TRBJ2-1, with unresolved D. Germline V lookup: CDR1 LGHNA, CDR2 YNFKEQ. Trimming stripped 0 bases from V and 0 bases from J, with 6 bases between. CDR3 size: 15 residues. The CDR3: CASSQDMISYNEQFF. CDR3 sequence (DNA): TGTGCCAGCAGCCAAGATATGATCTCCTACAATGAGCAGTTCTTC.

The chain links TRBV7-2 to TRBJ2-1; maybe TRBD1 (6 bases). This CDR3 has 13 amino acids. CDR1 SGHTA and CDR2 FQGNSA come from the germline V gene. Trimming removed 10 bases at V and 5 bases at J, with 15 bases between. The CDR3 DNA follows: TGTGCCATCCGCAGGGGTCTTCACAATGAGCAGTTCTTC. The encoded protein is CAIRRGLHNEQFF.

In its sample, this clonotype was seen many times. J is TRBJ2-5 and V is TRBV7-3; the D is unclear. The CDR3 loop spans 13 amino acids. The V end was cut by 3 bases, the J end by 4 bases, with 9 bases between. Looked up from germline, CDR1 is SGHTA and CDR2 is FQGTGA. The CDR3: CASSLQNRETQYF. CDR3 in DNA: TGTGCCAGCAGCTTGCAGAATCGAGAGACCCAGTACTTC.

In this sample, this clonotype turned up a few times. The rearrangement joins TRBV5-1 to TRBJ2-5; no reliable D call. The germline V gene encodes CDR1 SGHRS and CDR2 YFSETQ. The ends were cut back, 6 bases at V and 3 bases at J, with 15 bases in the middle. The CDR3 length is 14 residues. The CDR3 protein is CASTPDGRKETQYF. The CDR3 DNA sequence: TGCGCCAGCACCCCCGATGGCAGGAAAGAGACCCAGTACTTC.

This clonotype has just a few counts. This sequence joins TRBV4-3 and TRBJ1-4; no firm D call. Germline loops: CDR1 LGHNA, CDR2 YSLEER. Trimming took 1 base from V and 8 from J, leaving 5 bases between them. The CDR3 loop spans 12 amino acids. CDR3 region: CASSQVSEKLFF. As DNA, the CDR3 is TGCGCCAGCAGCCAAGTCTCCGAAAAACTGTTTTTT.

The rearrangement uses TRBV7-2 and TRBJ2-7; TRBD1 is a possible D gene (5 bases). There are 13 residues in the CDR3. The germline V gene has CDR1 SGHTA and CDR2 FQGNSA. Trimming pared 4 bases from V and 4 bases from J, leaving 11 bases between. CDR3 sequence (DNA): TGTGCCAGCAGCTCACAGACAGCTTACGAGCAGTACTTC. This translates into CASSSQTAYEQYF.

V and J are TRBV5-1 and TRBJ2-1, with D hard to call. V was clipped by 5 bases and J by 0 bases, with 12 bases between them. Germline V CDR1 and CDR2: SGHRS, YFSETQ. CDR3 size: 15 residues. In DNA, the CDR3 is TGCGCCAGCAGTACGGCTCGAAGCTCCTACAATGAGCAGTTCTTC. This translates into CASSTARSSYNEQFF.

This sequence joins TRBV7-3 and TRBJ2-2, with D perhaps matching TRBD2 (5 bases). Trimming pared 4 bases from V and 4 bases from J, leaving 22 bases between. Germline loops: CDR1 SGHTA, CDR2 FQGTGA. The CDR3 length is 18 residues. The CDR3 region is CASSSSPVWETLTGELFF. In DNA, the CDR3 is TGTGCCAGCAGCTCCAGCCCTGTGTGGGAGACCCTCACCGGGGAGCTGTTTTTT.

This chain uses TRBV6-1 with TRBJ2-2; D perhaps matches TRBD1 (5 bases). Germline V gives CDR1 MNHNS, CDR2 SASEGT. CDR3 length: 13 residues. With 5 bases removed from V and 7 bases from J, the gap between germline ends came to 11 bases. The DNA of the CDR3 is TGTGCCAGCAGTCCCCCGCAGGGCGGGGAGCTGTTTTTT. Translation gives CASSPPQGGELFF.

This clonotype occurred many times. The gene calls are TRBV20-1 and TRBJ2-1; 8 bases line up with TRBD2. CDR1 is DFQATT and CDR2 is SNEGSKA in the germline V gene (reference sequence). CDR3 size: 15 residues. After removal of 3 bases from V and 5 bases from J, the junction contained 9 bases not matched to a gene. The CDR3 region has the DNA TGCAGTGCTAGGTCAGCGGGAGTGGCCCACAATGAGCAGTTCTTC. It codes for CSARSAGVAHNEQFF.

This clonotype occurred many times. The chain recombines TRBV3-1 with TRBJ1-3, with D maybe TRBD1 (5 bases). The V end lost 2 bases, the J end lost 3 bases, and 11 bases lay between the germline ends. There are 15 residues in the CDR3. Germline V lookup: CDR1 LGHDT, CDR2 YNNKEL (reference sequence). The CDR3 here is CASSQTGRSGNTIYF. In DNA, the CDR3 is TGTGCCAGCAGCCAAACGGGACGGAGTGGAAACACCATATATTTT. Drawing the rest from reference TRBV3-1 and TRBJ1-3, the complete variable domain is DTAVSQTPKYLVTQMGNDKSIKCEQNLGHDTMYWYKQDSKKFLKIMFSYNNKELIINETVPNRFSPKSPDKAHLNLHINSLELGDSAVYFCASSQTGRSGNTIYFGEGSWLTVV.

The chain employs TRBV7-2 and TRBJ1-3; D not certain. V was shortened by 4 bases and J by 3 bases, with 4 bases between the two germline ends. CDR1 SGHTA and CDR2 FQGNSA come from the germline V gene. The CDR3 is made up of 12 amino acids. CDR3 region: CASSSLGNTIYF. CDR3 nucleotide sequence: TGTGCCAGCAGCTCCCTTGGAAACACCATATATTTT.

The chain joins TRBV7-2 to TRBJ2-3, with TRBD2 matching 8 bases. The germline gives CDR1 SGHTA, CDR2 FQGNSA. V trimming: 1 base; J trimming: 8 bases; junction bases outside the gene matches: 5. The CDR3 runs to 14 residues. The CDR3 DNA follows: TGTGCCAGCAGCTTAGTTTCAGCGGGAGCTACGCAGTATTTT. This sequence encodes CASSLVSAGATQYF.

This clonotype has a handful of counts. CDR3 loop: CSASRDSYGYTF. The CDR3 DNA sequence: TGCAGTGCTAGTAGGGACAGCTATGGCTACACCTTC. This chain joins TRBV20-1 and TRBJ1-2; 7 bases are a match to TRBD1. V was clipped by 3 bases and J by 4 bases; unmatched bases: 2. The CDR3 runs 12 residues. In germline, CDR1 is DFQATT, CDR2 SNEGSKA (reference sequence).

In this sample, this clonotype turned up a few times. V usage is TRBV20-1 and J usage is TRBJ2-1; 7 nucleotides line up with TRBD2. Germline assignment: CDR1 DFQATT and CDR2 SNEGSKA (reference sequence). The CDR3 covers 19 residues. J gave up 5 bases and V 5 bases, and 24 bases lay outside the gene matches. As DNA, the CDR3 is TGCAGTGCTCCCCTCGCTGGGCTAATAAAGGCGGGAGCTAACAATGAGCAGTTCTTC. The encoded protein is CSAPLAGLIKAGANNEQFF.

This clonotype was seen a few times. The chain has TRBV15 and TRBJ2-3, with D possibly being TRBD1 (6 bases). Germline V gene data show CDR1 as LNHNV and CDR2 as YYDKDF (reference sequence). V was pared by 8 bases and J by 0 bases, with 12 bases between. The CDR3 loop spans 14 amino acids. The CDR3 DNA follows: TGTGCCACCTTAGAGGGGGACAGCACAGATACGCAGTATTTT. Protein product: CATLEGDSTDTQYF.

This clonotype appeared a few times. The chain links TRBV20-1 to TRBJ2-3; 7 bases line up with TRBD2. The CDR3 spans 16 residues. V lost 4 bases to trimming and J lost 1 base; unmatched junction nucleotides: 11. Germline CDR1 is DFQATT and CDR2 is SNEGSKA (reference sequence). The CDR3 region is CSATRAGRVRTDTQYF. CDR3 coding DNA: TGCAGTGCTACCCGAGCGGGACGGGTCCGCACAGATACGCAGTATTTT.

This clonotype occurred many times. The V call is TRBV5-5, the J call TRBJ2-3; TRBD1 agrees at 10 bases. The germline V gene encodes CDR1 SGHKS and CDR2 YYEKEE (reference sequence). CDR3 length: 16 amino acids. V gave up 2 bases and J gave up 1 base; unmatched junction bases: 4. CDR3 sequence: CASSFGGTGGTDTQYF. The CDR3, as DNA: TGTGCCAGCAGCTTTGGGGGGACAGGGGGCACAGATACGCAGTATTTT. The variable domain in full, with the rest retrieved from reference TRBV5-5 and TRBJ2-3, is DAGVTQSPTHLIKTRGQQVTLRCSPISGHKSVSWYQQVLGQGPQFIFQYYEKEERGRGNFPDRFSARQFPNYSSELNVNALLLGDSALYLCASSFGGTGGTDTQYFGPGTRLTVL.

This clonotype was observed a few times. The chain is built from TRBV30 and TRBJ2-2; possible D gene TRBD2, 6 bases. The CDR3 totals 15 residues. Looked up from germline, CDR1 is GTSNPN and CDR2 is SVGIG (reference sequence). Trimming removed 2 bases at V and 0 bases at J, with 10 bases between. The CDR3 DNA follows: TGTGCCTGGAGTCCGCGGGGAGCGAACACCGGGGAGCTGTTTTTT. Translation: CAWSPRGANTGELFF.

In this sample, this clonotype turned up a few times. The chain links TRBV7-2 to TRBJ1-2, with D possibly matching TRBD1 (5 bases). V was pared by 5 bases and J by 8 bases, with 12 bases between. The CDR3 has 12 residues. The germline V gene has CDR1 SGHTA and CDR2 FQGNSA. The CDR3: CASSPPQGGYTF. In DNA form, the CDR3 reads TGTGCCAGCAGCCCCCCTCAGGGCGGCTACACCTTC.

The rearrangement links TRBV11-2 to TRBJ2-3, with D tentatively TRBD1 (5 bases). V dropped 1 base and J dropped 6 bases, with 11 bases sitting between them. The germline V gene encodes CDR1 SGHAT and CDR2 FQNNGV. This CDR3 is 14 amino acids long. CDR3 loop: CASSLVGARDTQYF. CDR3 sequence (DNA): TGTGCCAGCAGCTTAGTTGGGGCGAGGGATACGCAGTATTTT. Full variable domain (remainder filled in from reference TRBV11-2 and TRBJ2-3): EAGVAQSPRYKIIEKRQSVAFWCNPISGHATLYWYQQILGQGPKLLIQFQNNGVVDDSQLPKDRFSAERLKGVDSTLKIQPAKLEDSAVYLCASSLVGARDTQYFGPGTRLTVL.

This rearrangement joins TRBV7-9 to TRBJ2-7; 10 bases match TRBD1. Germline values: CDR1 SEHNR, CDR2 FQNEAQ (reference sequence). CDR3 size: 14 residues. Unmatched junction bases numbered 3, after V lost 5 bases and J lost 2 bases. The DNA of the CDR3 is TGTGCCAGCAGCATCGGGACAGGGGCCTACGAGCAGTACTTC. Protein: CASSIGTGAYEQYF.

This clonotype occurred a few times. This chain uses TRBV20-1 with TRBJ2-3; 9 nucleotides line up with TRBD1. The trim removed 3 bases at V and 6 bases at J, leaving 13 bases unmatched. Looked up from germline, CDR1 is DFQATT and CDR2 is SNEGSKA (reference sequence). The CDR3 has 16 amino acids. CDR3 sequence: CSASGADRGITDTQYF. The CDR3 bases are TGCAGTGCTAGCGGCGCGGACAGGGGAATCACGGATACGCAGTATTTT.

This clonotype was recorded a few times. The rearrangement uses TRBV18 and TRBJ1-1; D gene ambiguous. V was clipped by 0 bases and J by 10 bases, with 12 bases between them. Germline V CDR1 and CDR2: KGHSH, LQKENI. The CDR3 sequence is 13 residues long. The CDR3 sequence is CASSPPARGGAFF. The CDR3 nucleotides are TGTGCCAGCTCACCACCGGCTCGAGGAGGAGCTTTCTTT.

The chain couples TRBV5-1 to TRBJ2-2; TRBD1 aligns across 9 bases. The CDR3 runs 16 residues. Germline CDR1 is SGHRS and CDR2 is YFSETQ. The trim removed 1 base at V and 4 bases at J, leaving 5 bases unmatched. The CDR3 DNA reads TGCGCCAGCAGCTTGACAGGGGGCGATGTCACCGGGGAGCTGTTTTTT. This sequence encodes CASSLTGGDVTGELFF.

This clonotype was counted many times. This chain uses TRBV20-1 with TRBJ2-1; unclear D gene. V shed 0 bases and J shed 8 bases, with 8 bases lying between them. The CDR3 contains 12 residues. In germline, CDR1 is DFQATT, CDR2 SNEGSKA (reference sequence). The CDR3 reads CSARDAVHEQFF. As DNA, the CDR3 is TGCAGTGCTAGAGATGCCGTCCATGAGCAGTTCTTC.

The chain recombines TRBV6-2 or TRBV6-3 with TRBJ2-4; D unclear. CDR3 size: 15 residues. Per the germline V gene, CDR1 is MNHEY and CDR2 is SVGEGT. The V gene lost 6 bases and the J gene lost 1 base, with 13 bases spanning the gap. The CDR3 DNA is TGTGCCAGCAGGCCGATCCGATCCGCCAAAAACATTCAGTACTTC. As protein: CASRPIRSAKNIQYF.

J is TRBJ1-1 and V is TRBV19, with D unclear. The CDR3 sequence is 13 residues long. V lost 3 bases to trimming and J lost 3 bases, with 8 bases between them. Germline V gene data show CDR1 as LNHDA and CDR2 as SQIVND (reference sequence). CDR3 nucleotide sequence: TGTGCCAGTAGTATTTTCCGGGACACTGAAGCTTTCTTT. Translating it yields CASSIFRDTEAFF.